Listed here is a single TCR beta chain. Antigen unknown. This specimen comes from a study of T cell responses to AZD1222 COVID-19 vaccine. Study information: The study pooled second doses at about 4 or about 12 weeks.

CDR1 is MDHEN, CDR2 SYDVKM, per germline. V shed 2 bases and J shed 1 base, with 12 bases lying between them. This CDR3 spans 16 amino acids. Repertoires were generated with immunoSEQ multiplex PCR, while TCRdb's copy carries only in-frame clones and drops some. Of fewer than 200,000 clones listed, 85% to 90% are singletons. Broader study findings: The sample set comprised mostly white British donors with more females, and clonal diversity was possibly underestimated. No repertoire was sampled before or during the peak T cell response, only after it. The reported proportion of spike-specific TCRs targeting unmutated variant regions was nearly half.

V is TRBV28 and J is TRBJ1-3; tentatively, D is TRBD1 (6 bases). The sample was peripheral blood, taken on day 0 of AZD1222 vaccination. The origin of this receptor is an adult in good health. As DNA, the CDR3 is TGTGCCAGCAGTTTAGACAGGCGTTTTTCTGGAAACACCATATATTTT. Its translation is CASSLDRRFSGNTIYF. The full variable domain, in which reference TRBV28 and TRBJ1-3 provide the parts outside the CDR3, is DVKVTQSSRYLVKRTGEKVFLECVQDMDHENMFWYRQDPGLGLRLIYFSYDVKMKEKGDIPEGYSVSREKKERFSLILESASTNQTSMYLCASSLDRRFSGNTIYFGEGSWLTVV.